This T cell receptor (beta chain) was documented in a study of blood T cell repertoires in COVID-19 (dated by TCRdb to about 2020). The study in broad terms: Collaborator samples came from the United States, Italy and Spain and covered acute and convalescent phases of COVID-19. The prospective study material was composed of cDNA or gDNA derived from T cells, B-cell-depleted T cells, or PBMCs. Where available, HLA class I and class II types were obtained from metadata supplied by the sample provider rather than from assay-based typing. Sample metadata almost always included a de-identified subject ID, COVID-19 status, age in years and sex. The samples were drawn from two sources: the first 160 participants of the ongoing ImmuneRACE study, and 950 to 1,500 subjects contributed by 6 global collaborators. The dataset comprised deeply sampled blood TCRbeta repertoires from subjects exposed to, actively infected with, or recovered from COVID-19. The repertoires were made available in a free public database intended to serve as a resource for research on the immune response to SARS-CoV-2.

To note about this clone: What antigen it recognizes has not been identified. Per-nucleotide qualities are absent, and no much larger clonotype sits a single base away.

V sheds 0 bases and J sheds 0 bases, leaving 13 bases between their ends. The CDR3 runs 17 amino acids, cysteine and phenylalanine included. The CDR3 DNA has 51 bases and is translated from base 1. Per the germline V gene, SGHRS is the CDR1 and YFSETQ is the CDR2. Samples from volunteer blood donors who had recovered from COVID-19 were contributed by a second Seattle source. The collaborating institutions used their own protocols to collect whole blood in K2EDTA tubes. For TCRbeta analysis, collaborators shipped samples as frozen whole blood, isolated PBMCs, or DNA extracted from either of those sample types. The immunoSEQ Assay, a bias-controlled multiplex PCR, was used to amplify TCRbeta CDR3 regions from genomic DNA. Concerning the study's data processing: Nucleated cell counts per sample were estimated from amplification of reference gene primers within the assay. To quantify the absolute abundance of each unique TCRbeta CDR3 rearrangement, sequence reads were collapsed and filtered. Productive Simpson clonality was computed per sample as the square root of Simpson's diversity index over productive rearrangements. This immuneACCESS table, as held by TCRdb, lists in-frame sequences with V and J called but not all clones. Of the missing ones, under half trace to an unresolved V gene in checked studies; the others have no known cause. V and J calls and clone size are copied from that table; D and trimming were computed from the DNA. The sample includes approximately 150,000 clones, with over 80% observed a single time. 3.5% to 4% of the sample comes from the top ten.

Beyond this particular receptor, the publication reports: The quantity of clinical and demographic metadata differed by source and by participant and was supplied without curation.

This sequence originates from a woman between 55 and 75 years old who had recovered from COVID-19. Specimen: peripheral blood. The V and J segments used are TRBV5-1 and TRBJ1-3; TRBD1 is perhaps the D gene, given 5 matching bases. The sequence in DNA is TGCGCCAGCAGCTTGGGATCCCGAGACAGCTCTGGAAACACCATATATTTT. Translated, it reads CASSLGSRDSSGNTIYF.